This paragraph covers one TCR beta chain sequence. Its antigen is not identified. This entry belongs to a study of shared clonotypes between healthy human individuals. Background on the study: Three plates were used per donor for CD4 naive, three for CD4 memory, two for CD8 naive and one for CD8 memory. Findings and caveats of the study: Generally, naive subsets (rather than memory subsets) showed larger estimated richness.

Source study methods: ImmunoSEQ only sent back junction sequences with no quality scores, so filtering was done differently. TCRdb's copy holds only in-frame clones and misses some; the assay was immunoSEQ multiplex PCR. V and J calls and clone size are given by that table; D and trimming were obtained from the DNA. This table has approximately 350,000 clones, 90% to 98% appearing once. The CDR3 length is 15 residues. Germline V CDR1 and CDR2: LNHDA, SQIVND (reference sequence). Trimming at V came to 5 bases and at J to 2 bases, leaving 4 bases not matched to a gene. Donors had no recently reported acute infections or vaccinations and were HIV-negative.

This chain links TRBV19 with TRBJ2-5; TRBD1 matches at 11 bases. The sequencing input was memory CD8+ T cells sorted from blood. The subset here: CD45RO+ cells pooled with CCR7-negative TemRA cells. The sequence was collected from a man younger than 45 in good health. CDR3 amino acids: CASSARDRGQETQYF. The CDR3 bases are TGTGCCAGTAGTGCCCGGGACAGGGGGCAAGAGACCCAGTACTTC.